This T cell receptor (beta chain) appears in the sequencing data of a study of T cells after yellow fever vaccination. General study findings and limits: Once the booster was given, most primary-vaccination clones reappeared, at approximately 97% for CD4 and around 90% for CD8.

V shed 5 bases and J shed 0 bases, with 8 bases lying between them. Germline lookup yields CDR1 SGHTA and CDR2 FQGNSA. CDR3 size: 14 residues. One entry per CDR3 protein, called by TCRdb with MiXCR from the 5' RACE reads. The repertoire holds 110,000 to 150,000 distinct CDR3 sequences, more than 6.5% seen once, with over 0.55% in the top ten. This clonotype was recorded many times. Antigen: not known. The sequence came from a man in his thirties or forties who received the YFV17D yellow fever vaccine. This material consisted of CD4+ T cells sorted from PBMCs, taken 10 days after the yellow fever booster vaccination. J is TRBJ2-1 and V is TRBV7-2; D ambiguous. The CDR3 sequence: CASSVTSSYNEQFF. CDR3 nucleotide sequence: TGTGCCAGCAGCGTGACCAGCTCCTACAATGAGCAGTTCTTC. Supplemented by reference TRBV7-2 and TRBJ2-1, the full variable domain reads GAGVSQSPSNKVTEKGKDVELRCDPISGHTALYWYRQSLGQGLEFLIYFQGNSAPDKSGLPSDRFSAERTGGSVSTLTIQRTQQEDSAVYLCASSVTSSYNEQFFGPGTRLTVL.